The clone carrying this T cell receptor beta chain was seen ten or more times. The antigen is unknown. The junction differs from germline at one of its ends, possibly a read error. CDR3 length: 14 amino acids. The data originate from a study of T-cell reconstitution after alpha-beta-depleted transplantation in children. Whole-study findings and limits: Diversity of TCRbeta at day 60 was high in some patients, arising from surviving recipient T cells and thymic progenitors. T-cell numbers and diversity one year post-transplant derived largely from freshly generated T cells.

Unique molecular identifiers were used in preparing the TCRbeta library. TCRdb reprocessed the PCR reads via MiXCR and lists one record per CDR3 protein. The table lists 450,000 to 600,000 distinct CDR3 sequences, roughly 10% of them singletons. This sequence originates from a child aged 2-15 years with inherited bone marrow failure, due to receive a stem cell transplant. The source material was PBMCs, sampled before TCRalphabeta/CD19-depleted stem cell transplant. The rearrangement links TRBV12-3 or TRBV12-4 to TRBJ2-1; D is possibly TRBD1 (5 bases). CDR3 sequence reads: CASSLWGSDNEQFF. DNA of the CDR3: TGTGCCAGCAGTTTATGGGGCTCCGACAATGAGCAGTTCTTC.